This T cell receptor beta chain stems from a study of neoadjuvant anti-PD-1 for oral cavity cancer. Broader study findings: Expansion of preexisting intratumoral clones was suggested to aid response.

This clone was detected many times. Antigen: not known. CDR3 length equals 13 residues. V was shortened by 3 bases and J by 4 bases, with 12 bases between the two germline ends. CDR1 is GTSNPN and CDR2 is SVGIG in the germline V gene (reference sequence). The table came from immunoSEQ multiplex PCR; TCRdb's copy has only in-frame clones and leaves some out. This sample has 40,000 or so clones, with over 30% found just once. The time point is: after neoadjuvant nivolumab, at surgical resection. The V gene is TRBV30, the J gene TRBJ1-2; perhaps TRBD1 as D (6 bases). The source is a person aged 35 to 85 with oral cavity squamous cell carcinoma. Sequences were derived from tumor tissue, sampled after nivolumab (anti-PD-1) treatment. The CDR3 nucleotides read TGTGCCTGGAGCGACAGGCGGTTCTATGGCTACACCTTC. It yields the protein CAWSDRRFYGYTF.